This T cell receptor (beta chain) was sequenced during a study of blood T cell repertoires in COVID-19. Measured with immunoSEQ multiplex PCR; TCRdb has only the in-frame clones, and not every one. This sample has approximately 220,000 clones; 85% to 90% occur once, and the top ten carry around 15%. The V segment lost 5 bases and the J segment 3 bases; nucleotides outside the gene matches: 6. CDR3 size: 15 residues. Germline V gene lookup returns CDR1 LNHNV and CDR2 YYDKDF (reference sequence). The sequence was collected from a man in his thirties or forties who had been exposed to COVID-19. Sequenced material: PBMCs or T cells enriched from blood (not recorded which). The rearrangement links TRBV15 to TRBJ1-4; 7 bases agree with TRBD1. CDR3 DNA: TGTGCCACCAGCGAGACCGGGACAGCTAATGAAAAACTGTTTTTT. This encodes CATSETGTANEKLFF.